The T cell receptor beta chain under discussion was sequenced for a study of blood T cell repertoires in COVID-19. The wider study: There were acute and convalescent COVID-19 samples, and they came from the United States, Italy and Spain. PBMCs, B-cell-depleted T cells, or T cells provided the cDNA or gDNA that made up the material.

Authors' processing steps: For nucleated cells, counts were estimated from reference gene primer amplification. This table comes from immunoSEQ multiplex PCR, and its TCRdb copy is limited to in-frame clones, with some not included. Clone size and the V and J calls come from that table; the DNA yielded D and trimming. This repertoire shows about 34,000 clones, over 60% found once; its top ten account for under 20%. Germline V gene data show CDR1 as SGHDT and CDR2 as YYEEEE. Trimming took 0 bases from V and 8 from J; bases not matched to a gene: 8. The CDR3 sequence is 16 residues long. The TCR comes from a human donor in a cohort sampled during active COVID-19. The V gene is TRBV5-6, the J gene TRBJ2-1; 10 bases are a match to TRBD2. The sample taken for sequencing was peripheral blood. CDR3 residues: CASSLAGLLAGDEQFF. As DNA, the CDR3 is TGTGCCAGCAGCTTGGCGGGTCTCCTAGCGGGAGATGAGCAGTTCTTC. Using reference TRBV5-6 and TRBJ2-1 for the parts outside the CDR3, the full variable domain is DAGVTQSPTHLIKTRGQQVTLRCSPKSGHDTVSWYQQALGQGPQFIFQYYEEEERQRGNFPDRFSGHQFPNYSSELNVNALLLGDSALYLCASSLAGLLAGDEQFFGPGTRLTVL.